This is a list of T cell receptor beta chains from one sample in a study of blood T cell repertoires in COVID-19. Clones were sequenced by immunoSEQ multiplex PCR, and TCRdb holds only the in-frame ones, with some missing. The repertoire holds about 60,000 clones, with approximately 86% as singletons. The sequencing input was peripheral blood. The receptors here all came from a man aged 35 to 55 with acute or convalescent COVID-19. Both conserved end residues are part of each CDR3. The order of the fields is D gene, clone size, J gene, V gene, CDR3 protein, CDR3 DNA. A D gene is named only where the DNA matches it firmly. Rows give clone size only sometimes, using once, few, many, or a class for an expanded clone.

TRBD1 | - | TRBJ1-2 | TRBV3-1/TRBV3-2 | CASSTGGRGYTF | TGTGCCAGCAGCACAGGGGGCAGAGGCTACACCTTC
TRBD1 | - | TRBJ1-2 | TRBV11-2 | CASSLERQGGYTF | TGTGCCAGCAGCCTAGAACGACAGGGCGGCTACACCTTC
- | - | TRBJ2-7 | TRBV19 | CASSLRKESYEQYF | TGTGCCAGTAGTCTTCGAAAGGAGTCCTACGAGCAGTACTTC
TRBD2 | - | TRBJ2-1 | TRBV6-5 | CASSYSSGGVGEQFF | TGTGCCAGCAGTTACTCAAGCGGGGGGGTGGGAGAGCAGTTCTTC
TRBD1 | - | TRBJ1-2 | TRBV7-9 | CASSLRGAGGIYGYTF | TGTGCCAGCAGCTTACGCGGGGCAGGGGGTATCTATGGCTACACCTTC
TRBD1 | few | TRBJ1-1 | TRBV10-3 | CAISEDRGAGVTEAFF | TGTGCCATCAGTGAGGACAGGGGCGCGGGGGTCACTGAAGCTTTCTTT
- | - | TRBJ1-1 | TRBV19 | CASSEVNTEAFF | TGTGCCAGTAGTGAGGTGAACACTGAAGCTTTCTTT
TRBD1 | - | TRBJ1-3 | TRBV6-5 | CASRPRGFSGNTIYF | TGTGCCAGCAGGCCCAGGGGGTTCTCTGGAAACACCATATATTTT
TRBD1 | - | TRBJ1-5 | TRBV10-2 | CASSEGQGYVSNQPQHF | TGCGCCAGCAGTGAGGGACAGGGATATGTTAGCAATCAGCCCCAGCATTTT
- | once | TRBJ2-2 | TRBV24-1 | CATSDERLATGELFF | TGTGCCACCAGTGATGAGAGGCTAGCCACCGGGGAGCTGTTTTTT
- | once | TRBJ2-3 | TRBV11-3 | CASSTKAGITDTQYF | TGTGCCAGCAGCACTAAGGCGGGGATCACAGATACGCAGTATTTT
- | - | TRBJ1-5 | TRBV29-1 | CSVSQGTNQPQHF | TGCAGCGTCTCACAGGGAACCAATCAGCCCCAGCATTTT
- | - | TRBJ2-3 | TRBV24-1 | CATSVTEDTQYF | TGTGCCACCAGTGTCACTGAGGATACGCAGTATTTT
- | - | TRBJ2-7 | TRBV5-1 | CASSLTESSYEQYF | TGCGCCAGCAGCTTAACAGAGAGCTCCTACGAGCAGTACTTC
TRBD1 | few | TRBJ1-2 | TRBV13 | CASSLTGTGPPYGYTF | TGTGCCAGCAGCTTGACCGGGACAGGGCCTCCCTATGGCTACACCTTC
TRBD2 | once | TRBJ2-3 | TRBV19 | CASQAHSGVSTDTQYF | TGTGCCAGCCAAGCTCATAGCGGGGTCAGCACAGATACGCAGTATTTT
- | - | TRBJ1-3 | TRBV5-5 | CASSLARGDSGNTIYF | TGTGCCAGCAGCTTGGCCAGGGGAGATTCTGGAAACACCATATATTTT
- | - | TRBJ1-5 | TRBV4-1 | CASSQIAGEFQPQHF | TGCGCCAGCAGCCAGATTGCAGGGGAGTTTCAGCCCCAGCATTTT
- | - | TRBJ2-2 | TRBV5-1 | CASSLFLVALGTGELFF | TGCGCCAGCAGCTTGTTCTTGGTAGCCCTTGGGACCGGGGAGCTGTTTTTT
- | - | TRBJ1-1 | TRBV10-2 | CASSSSGGGNTEAFF | TGCGCCAGCAGTTCTTCCGGGGGGGGGAACACTGAAGCTTTCTTT
TRBD2 | - | TRBJ2-3 | TRBV5-1 | CASSLGTSGGTDTQYF | TGCGCCAGCAGCCTCGGGACTAGCGGGGGGACAGATACGCAGTATTTT
- | few | TRBJ1-6 | TRBV23-1 | CASSQSGIPFSVPLLHF | TGCGCCAGCAGTCAATCGGGCATACCTTTCTCAGTCCCGCTCCTCCACTTT
- | - | TRBJ1-2 | TRBV5-6 | CASTIPGVPRGGYTF | TGTGCCAGCACAATACCTGGGGTCCCTAGGGGCGGCTACACCTTC
TRBD1 | - | TRBJ1-5 | TRBV3-1/TRBV3-2 | CASSPGSGQQHF | TGTGCCAGCAGCCCTGGGTCGGGACAGCAGCATTTT
- | - | TRBJ1-5 | TRBV28 | CASSPGRSNQPQHF | TGTGCCAGCAGCCCCGGCAGGAGCAATCAGCCCCAGCATTTT
- | once | TRBJ2-1 | TRBV12-3/TRBV12-4 | CASSVTGENEQFF | TGTGCCAGCAGTGTAACAGGAGAAAATGAGCAGTTCTTC
TRBD1 | few | TRBJ1-1 | TRBV6-1 | CASSETGFGTEAFF | TGTGCCAGCAGTGAGACAGGGTTTGGTACTGAAGCTTTCTTT
- | - | TRBJ1-1 | TRBV4-2 | CASSQEWGGWESTFF | TGTGCCAGCAGCCAAGAATGGGGGGGGTGGGAGTCGACTTTCTTT
- | - | TRBJ1-1 | TRBV30 | CAWSHGDRREAFF | TGTGCCTGGAGCCACGGCGACAGGAGGGAAGCTTTCTTT
- | - | TRBJ1-3 | TRBV11-2 | CASSSGNTIYF | TGTGCCAGCAGCTCAGGGAACACCATATATTTT
- | once | TRBJ1-1 | TRBV3-1/TRBV3-2 | CASSQTTATREAFF | TGTGCCAGCAGCCAAACAACAGCAACTCGGGAAGCTTTCTTT
- | once | TRBJ1-1 | TRBV7-2 | CASSTSSGVTEAFF | TGTGCCAGCAGTACCAGTTCGGGGGTCACTGAAGCTTTCTTT